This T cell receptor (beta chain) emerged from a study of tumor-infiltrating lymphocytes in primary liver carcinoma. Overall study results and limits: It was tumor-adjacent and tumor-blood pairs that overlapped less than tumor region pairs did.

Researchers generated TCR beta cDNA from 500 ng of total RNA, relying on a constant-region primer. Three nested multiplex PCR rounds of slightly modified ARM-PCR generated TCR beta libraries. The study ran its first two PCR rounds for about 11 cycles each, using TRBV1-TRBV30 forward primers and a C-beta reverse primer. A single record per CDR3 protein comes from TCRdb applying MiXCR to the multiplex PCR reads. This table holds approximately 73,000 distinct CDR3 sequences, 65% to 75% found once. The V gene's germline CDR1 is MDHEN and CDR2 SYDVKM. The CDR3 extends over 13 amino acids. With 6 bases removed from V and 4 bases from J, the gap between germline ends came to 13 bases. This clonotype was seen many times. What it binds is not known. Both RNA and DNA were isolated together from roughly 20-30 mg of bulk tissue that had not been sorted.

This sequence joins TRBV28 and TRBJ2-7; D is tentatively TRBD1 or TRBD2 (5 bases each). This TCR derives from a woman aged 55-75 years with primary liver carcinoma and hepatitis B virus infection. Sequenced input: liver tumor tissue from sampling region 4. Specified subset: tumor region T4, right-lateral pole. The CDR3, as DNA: TGTGCCAGCAGGACCGGGGCGATATACGAGCAGTACTTC. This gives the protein CASRTGAIYEQYF. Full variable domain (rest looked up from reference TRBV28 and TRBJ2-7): DVKVTQSSRYLVKRTGEKVFLECVQDMDHENMFWYRQDPGLGLRLIYFSYDVKMKEKGDIPEGYSVSREKKERFSLILESASTNQTSMYLCASRTGAIYEQYFGPGTRLTVT.